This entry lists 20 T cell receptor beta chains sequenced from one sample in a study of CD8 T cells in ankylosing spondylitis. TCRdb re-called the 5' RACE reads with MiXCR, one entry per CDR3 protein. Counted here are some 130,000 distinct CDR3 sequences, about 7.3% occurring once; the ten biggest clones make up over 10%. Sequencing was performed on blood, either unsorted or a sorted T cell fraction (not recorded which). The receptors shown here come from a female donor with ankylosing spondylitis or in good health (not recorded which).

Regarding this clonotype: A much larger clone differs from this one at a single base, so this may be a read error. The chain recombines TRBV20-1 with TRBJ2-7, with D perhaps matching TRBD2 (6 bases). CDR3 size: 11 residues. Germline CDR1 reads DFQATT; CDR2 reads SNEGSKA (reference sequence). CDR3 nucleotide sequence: TGCAGTGCGGTGACGGGGGACGAGCATTACTTC. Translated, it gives CSAVTGDEHYF.

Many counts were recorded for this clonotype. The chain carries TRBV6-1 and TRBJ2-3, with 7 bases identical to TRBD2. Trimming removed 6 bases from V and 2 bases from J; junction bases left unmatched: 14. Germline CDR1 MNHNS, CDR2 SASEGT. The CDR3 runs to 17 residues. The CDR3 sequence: CASREGGHNYLTDTQYF. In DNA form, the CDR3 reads TGTGCCAGCAGGGAGGGAGGGCACAACTACCTCACAGATACGCAGTATTTT.

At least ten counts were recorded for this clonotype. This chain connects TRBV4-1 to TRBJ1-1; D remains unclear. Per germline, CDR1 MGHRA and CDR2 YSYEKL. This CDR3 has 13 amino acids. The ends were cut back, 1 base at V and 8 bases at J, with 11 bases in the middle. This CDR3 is CASSQGRTDEAFF. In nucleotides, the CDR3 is TGCGCCAGCAGCCAAGGTCGGACGGACGAAGCTTTCTTT.

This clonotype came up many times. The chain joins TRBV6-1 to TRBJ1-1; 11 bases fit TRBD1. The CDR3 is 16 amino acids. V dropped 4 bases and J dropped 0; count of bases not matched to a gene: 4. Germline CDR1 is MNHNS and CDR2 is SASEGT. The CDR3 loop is CASSVGTGGMNTEAFF. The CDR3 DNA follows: TGTGCCAGCAGTGTGGGGACAGGGGGTATGAACACTGAAGCTTTCTTT.

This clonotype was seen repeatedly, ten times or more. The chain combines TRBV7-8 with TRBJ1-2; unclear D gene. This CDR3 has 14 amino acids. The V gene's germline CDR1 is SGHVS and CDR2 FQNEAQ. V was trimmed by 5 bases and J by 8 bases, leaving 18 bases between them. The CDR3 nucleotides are TGTGCCAGCAGCGCCCTCAGAGGGTCTAGAGGCTACACCTTC. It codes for CASSALRGSRGYTF.

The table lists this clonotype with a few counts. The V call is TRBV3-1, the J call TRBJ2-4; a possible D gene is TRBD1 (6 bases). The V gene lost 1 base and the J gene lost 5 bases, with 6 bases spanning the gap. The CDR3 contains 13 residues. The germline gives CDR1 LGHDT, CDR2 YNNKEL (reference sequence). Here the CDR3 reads CASSQGGQNIQYF. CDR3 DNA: TGTGCCAGCAGCCAAGGGGGGCAAAACATTCAGTACTTC.

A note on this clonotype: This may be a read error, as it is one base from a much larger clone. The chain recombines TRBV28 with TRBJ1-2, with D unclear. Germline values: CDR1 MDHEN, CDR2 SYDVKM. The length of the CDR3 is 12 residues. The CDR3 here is CVSSAHGYGYTF. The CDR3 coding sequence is TGTGTCAGCAGTGCGCATGGCTATGGCTACACCTTC.

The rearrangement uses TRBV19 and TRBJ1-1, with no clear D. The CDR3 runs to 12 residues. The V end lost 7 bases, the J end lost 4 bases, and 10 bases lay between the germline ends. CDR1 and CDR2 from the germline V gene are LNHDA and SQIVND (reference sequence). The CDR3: CASKGRPTEAFF. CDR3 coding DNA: TGTGCCAGTAAGGGTCGACCCACTGAAGCTTTCTTT.

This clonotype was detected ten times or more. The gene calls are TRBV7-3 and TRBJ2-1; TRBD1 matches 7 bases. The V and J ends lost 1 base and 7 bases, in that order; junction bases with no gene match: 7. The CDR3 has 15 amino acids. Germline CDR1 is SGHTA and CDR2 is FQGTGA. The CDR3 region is CASSLNPGQRNEQFF. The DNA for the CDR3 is TGTGCCAGCAGCTTAAATCCGGGACAGAGGAATGAGCAGTTCTTC.

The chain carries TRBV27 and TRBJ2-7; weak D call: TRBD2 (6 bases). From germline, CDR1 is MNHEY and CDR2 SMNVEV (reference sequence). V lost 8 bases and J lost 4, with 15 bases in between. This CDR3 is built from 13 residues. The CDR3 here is CASGSLGGYEQYF. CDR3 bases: TGTGCCAGCGGAAGTTTGGGGGGTTACGAGCAGTACTTC.

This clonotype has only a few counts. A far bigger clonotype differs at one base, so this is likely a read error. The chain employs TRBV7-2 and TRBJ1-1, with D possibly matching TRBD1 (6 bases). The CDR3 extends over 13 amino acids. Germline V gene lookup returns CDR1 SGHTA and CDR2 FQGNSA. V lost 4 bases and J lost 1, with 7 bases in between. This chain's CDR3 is CASSSGQNTEAFF. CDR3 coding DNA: TGTGCCAGCAGCTCGGGACAGAACACTGAAGCTTTCTTT.

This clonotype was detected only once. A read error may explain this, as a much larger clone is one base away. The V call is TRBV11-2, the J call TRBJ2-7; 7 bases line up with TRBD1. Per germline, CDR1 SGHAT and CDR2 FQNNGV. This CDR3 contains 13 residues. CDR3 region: CASSFGTEYGQYF. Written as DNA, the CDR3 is TGTGCCAGCAGCTTCGGGACAGAATACGGGCAGTACTTC.

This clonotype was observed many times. CDR3 bases: TGTGCCAGCAGCTTAGGGCATGCCGCCGACACTGAAGCTTTCTTT. Protein sequence: CASSLGHAADTEAFF. The V call is TRBV11-2, the J call TRBJ1-1; D not certain. V was cut by 1 base and J by 3 bases, with 12 bases left in between. Per the germline V gene, CDR1 is SGHAT and CDR2 is FQNNGV. This CDR3 region has 15 residues. Full variable domain (outside the CDR3, taken from reference TRBV11-2 and TRBJ1-1): EAGVAQSPRYKIIEKRQSVAFWCNPISGHATLYWYQQILGQGPKLLIQFQNNGVVDDSQLPKDRFSAERLKGVDSTLKIQPAKLEDSAVYLCASSLGHAADTEAFFGQGTRLTVV.

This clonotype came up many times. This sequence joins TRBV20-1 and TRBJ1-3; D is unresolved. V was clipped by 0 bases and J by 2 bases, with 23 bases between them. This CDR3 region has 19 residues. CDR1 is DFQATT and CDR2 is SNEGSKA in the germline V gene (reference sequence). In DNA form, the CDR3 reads TGCAGTGCTAGAGATCGGTCGTTTGGGCGGGTCGGTCCTGGAAACACCATATATTTT. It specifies CSARDRSFGRVGPGNTIYF.

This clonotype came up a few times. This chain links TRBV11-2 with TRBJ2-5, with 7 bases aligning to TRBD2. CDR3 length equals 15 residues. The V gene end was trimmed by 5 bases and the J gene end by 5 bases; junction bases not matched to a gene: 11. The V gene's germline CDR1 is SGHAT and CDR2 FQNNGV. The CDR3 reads CASSAMGGGGETQYF. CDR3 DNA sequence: TGTGCCAGCAGCGCCATGGGGGGGGGAGGCGAGACCCAGTACTTC.

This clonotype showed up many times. CDR3 coding DNA: TGCAGCGTCGGAGCCGGATACGAGCAGTACTTC. Protein sequence: CSVGAGYEQYF. The V call is TRBV29-1, the J call TRBJ2-7; D gene unclear. CDR1 is SQVTM and CDR2 is ANQGSEA in the germline V gene. The ends were cut back, 6 bases at V and 4 bases at J, with 10 bases in the middle. The CDR3 covers 11 residues.

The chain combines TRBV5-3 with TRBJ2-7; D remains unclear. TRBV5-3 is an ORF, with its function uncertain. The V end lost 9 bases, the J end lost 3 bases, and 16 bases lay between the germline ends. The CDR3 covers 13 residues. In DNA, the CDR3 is TGTGCCATCGGCCCCGGGCCAATCTACGAGCAGTACTTC. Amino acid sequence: CAIGPGPIYEQYF.

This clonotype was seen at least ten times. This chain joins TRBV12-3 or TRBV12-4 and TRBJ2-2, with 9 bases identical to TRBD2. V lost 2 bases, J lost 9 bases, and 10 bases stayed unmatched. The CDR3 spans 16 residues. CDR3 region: CASSLLAGAPGRELFF. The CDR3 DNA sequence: TGTGCCAGCAGTTTATTAGCGGGGGCCCCCGGCCGGGAGCTGTTTTTT.

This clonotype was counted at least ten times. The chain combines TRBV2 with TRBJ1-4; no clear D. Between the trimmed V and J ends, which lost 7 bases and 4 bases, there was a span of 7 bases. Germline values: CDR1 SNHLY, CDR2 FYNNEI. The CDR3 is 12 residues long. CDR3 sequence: CASKEYNEKLFF. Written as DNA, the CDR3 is TGTGCCAGCAAGGAGTATAATGAAAAACTGTTTTTT.

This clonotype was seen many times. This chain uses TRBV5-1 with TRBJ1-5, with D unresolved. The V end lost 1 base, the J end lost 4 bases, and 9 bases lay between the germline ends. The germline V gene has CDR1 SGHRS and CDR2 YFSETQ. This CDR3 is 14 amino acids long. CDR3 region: CASSLSGTNQPQHF. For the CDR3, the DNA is TGCGCCAGCAGCTTGTCCGGAACTAATCAGCCCCAGCATTTT.